A single sample gave rise to the 25 T cell receptor beta chains below, sequenced in a study of shared clonotypes between healthy human individuals. Assay used: immunoSEQ multiplex PCR; TCRdb lists only in-frame clones, some missing. Among roughly 500,000 clones listed, around 96% were seen once. The sequenced sample was naive CD4+ T cells sorted from blood. As for subset: CD45RA+ positively selected. These receptors all come from a woman under 40 in good health.

The rearrangement uses TRBV18 and TRBJ1-3, with D uncertain. Per the germline V gene, CDR1 is KGHSH and CDR2 is LQKENI. The CDR3 consists of 14 residues. Trimming removed 3 bases at V and 0 bases at J, with 6 bases between. The CDR3 DNA follows: TGTGCCAGCTCACCTGTAGACTCTGGAAACACCATATATTTT. Protein product: CASSPVDSGNTIYF.

The gene calls are TRBV28 and TRBJ1-6, with 8 bases lining up with TRBD1. CDR3 length equals 17 residues. CDR1 is MDHEN and CDR2 is SYDVKM in the germline V gene. V lost 4 bases and J lost 5; bases outside the gene matches: 10. CDR3 DNA sequence: TGTGCCAGCAGTTCACGCCGGGACAGGTTTAATAATTCACCCCTCCACTTT. This sequence encodes CASSSRRDRFNNSPLHF.

The chain carries TRBV7-9 and TRBJ2-3; TRBD2 is a possible D gene (5 bases). The CDR3 spans 15 residues. V shed 1 base and J shed 8 bases, with 16 bases lying between them. Looked up from germline, CDR1 is SEHNR and CDR2 is FQNEAQ (reference sequence). In DNA, the CDR3 is TGTGCCAGCAGCTTAGGGAGCGTAGTTCGGGGTACGCAGTATTTT. Encoded protein: CASSLGSVVRGTQYF.

This chain links TRBV27 with TRBJ1-1; D might be TRBD1 (6 bases). Germline CDR1 MNHEY, CDR2 SMNVEV (reference sequence). The CDR3 is 15 residues long. V gave up 8 bases and J gave up 0 bases, with 16 bases separating them. The CDR3 spells CASSDGGRLNTEAFF. Written as DNA, the CDR3 is TGTGCCAGCTCGGATGGGGGGCGTTTGAACACTGAAGCTTTCTTT.

The J gene is TRBJ2-7, the V gene TRBV5-8; D tentatively fits TRBD1 or TRBD2 (5 bases each). Germline V gene lookup returns CDR1 SGHTS and CDR2 YDEGEE. V was pared by 4 bases and J by 3 bases, with 17 bases between. The CDR3 consists of 15 residues. In DNA form, the CDR3 reads TGTGCCAGCAGCCCCCAAACGGGACGGCACTACGAGCAGTACTTC. Translating it yields CASSPQTGRHYEQYF. Supplemented by reference TRBV5-8 and TRBJ2-7, the full variable domain reads EAGVTQSPTHLIKTRGQQATLRCSPISGHTSVYWYQQALGLGLQFLLWYDEGEERNRGNFPPRFSGRQFPNYSSELNVNALELEDSALYLCASSPQTGRHYEQYFGPGTRLTVT.

This chain links TRBV9 with TRBJ2-7; 10 positions match TRBD2. CDR3 length: 15 residues. The junction had 2 bases not matched to a gene; V was cut back by 0 bases and J by 2 bases. Germline V CDR1 and CDR2: SGDLS, YYNGEE. Here the CDR3 reads CASSVEAGGPYEQYF. Here the CDR3 DNA reads TGTGCCAGCAGCGTAGAAGCGGGAGGGCCCTACGAGCAGTACTTC.

V is TRBV30 and J is TRBJ2-7; no definite D call. Between the trimmed V and J ends, which lost 2 bases and 5 bases, there was a span of 22 bases. The CDR3 spans 16 residues. Germline V gene data show CDR1 as GTSNPN and CDR2 as SVGIG (reference sequence). The CDR3 spells CAWSTPFRFPDDEQYF. Here the CDR3 DNA reads TGTGCCTGGAGTACCCCGTTCAGGTTCCCTGACGACGAGCAGTACTTC.

In its sample, this clone was seen once. The genes are TRBV6-6 and TRBJ2-7, with D maybe TRBD1 (6 bases). The CDR3 extends over 13 amino acids. Trimming cost V 6 bases and J 4 bases, with 13 bases left between them. Germline lookup yields CDR1 MNHNY and CDR2 SVGAGI (reference sequence). The CDR3 sequence is CASSVGTNYEQYF. Here the CDR3 DNA reads TGTGCCAGCAGCGTGGGGACAAATTACGAGCAGTACTTC.

This clone was seen only once. This chain uses TRBV4-2 with TRBJ2-3; TRBD2 agrees at 8 bases. The V gene end was trimmed by 0 bases and the J gene end by 3 bases; junction bases not matched to a gene: 5. The CDR3 length is 16 residues. The germline CDR1 and CDR2 sequences are LGHNA and YNFKEQ. CDR3: CASSQETSGGTDTQYF. In DNA, the CDR3 is TGTGCCAGCAGCCAAGAAACTAGCGGAGGGACAGATACGCAGTATTTT.

This rearrangement joins TRBV28 to TRBJ2-7; 10 bases align to TRBD2. This CDR3 is 17 amino acids long. V shed 2 bases and J 3 bases; nucleotides not matched to a gene: 10. Germline V gene sequence: CDR1 MDHEN, CDR2 SYDVKM. The CDR3 DNA follows: TGTGCCAGCAGTTTAAACCCAGCGGGAGGGTTTTTCTACGAGCAGTACTTC. This codes for CASSLNPAGGFFYEQYF.

This sequence joins TRBV4-2 and TRBJ2-5; either TRBD1 or TRBD2 may supply D (6 bases each). The J call may be mistaken, given a closer DNA end match to TRBJ2-7. This CDR3 is built from 16 residues. The V gene's germline CDR1 is LGHNA and CDR2 YNFKEQ. DNA of the CDR3: TGTGCCAGCAGCCAAGATTGGGGGGCCGATTCCTACGAGCAGTACTTC. It encodes CASSQDWGADSYEQYF.

The gene calls are TRBV7-8 and TRBJ1-5, with a possible D match to TRBD1 (6 bases). Between the trimmed V and J ends, which lost 2 bases and 6 bases, there was a span of 14 bases. There are 15 residues in the CDR3. Germline CDR1 and CDR2: SGHVS and FQNEAQ. The CDR3 spells CASSLRSGGGQPQHF. DNA of the CDR3: TGTGCCAGCAGCTTACGTTCGGGGGGCGGTCAGCCCCAGCATTTT.

This chain uses TRBV5-1 with TRBJ1-1, with a weak D call TRBD1 (5 bases). Trimming stripped 1 base from V and 0 bases from J, with 10 bases between. Germline V gene sequence: CDR1 SGHRS, CDR2 YFSETQ. The length of the CDR3 is 15 residues. The CDR3 region is CASSLIPGVNTEAFF. The DNA for the CDR3 is TGCGCCAGCAGCTTGATCCCGGGGGTGAACACTGAAGCTTTCTTT.

CDR3 residues: CASNLRDGREYF. The CDR3 nucleotides read TGTGCCAGCAACCTCCGGGACGGGAGGGAGTACTTC. The chain joins TRBV28 to TRBJ2-7; TRBD2 aligns across 8 bases. The CDR3 consists of 12 residues. Germline assignment: CDR1 MDHEN and CDR2 SYDVKM. With 7 bases clipped from V and 11 bases from J, the junction kept 10 bases outside the gene matches.

The V call is TRBV19, the J call TRBJ2-5; D may be TRBD1 or TRBD2 (5 bases each). The length of the CDR3 is 15 residues. V gave up 5 bases and J gave up 7 bases, with 20 bases separating them. Germline CDR1 is LNHDA and CDR2 is SQIVND (reference sequence). This CDR3 is CASSLPRGRVGTQYF. The CDR3 bases are TGTGCCAGTAGTCTACCCCGGGGCCGGGTAGGGACCCAGTACTTC.

The chain joins TRBV6-5 to TRBJ1-4; no reliable D call. Looked up from germline, CDR1 is MNHEY and CDR2 is SVGAGI. V was clipped by 6 bases and J by 8 bases, with 16 bases between them. This CDR3 spans 14 amino acids. The CDR3 protein is CASSRVGYGEKLFF. The CDR3 DNA reads TGTGCCAGCAGCCGGGTGGGGTACGGAGAAAAACTGTTTTTT.

This clone showed up just once. The J gene is TRBJ2-5, the V gene TRBV9; 7 bases map to TRBD1. The DNA end lines up better with TRBJ2-7; the J call may be wrong. CDR1 SGDLS and CDR2 YYNGEE come from the germline V gene. The CDR3 has 16 amino acids. Written as DNA, the CDR3 is TGTGCCAGCAGCGTGGCCCCCGAGACAGGGTCCTACGAGCAGTACTTC. The encoded protein is CASSVAPETGSYEQYF.

This rearrangement joins TRBV28 to TRBJ2-1; D is perhaps TRBD2 (5 bases). This CDR3 contains 15 residues. V was shortened by 4 bases and J by 7 bases, with 17 bases between the two germline ends. The germline V gene encodes CDR1 MDHEN and CDR2 SYDVKM. The CDR3 spells CASSSAALPGNEQFF. DNA of the CDR3: TGTGCCAGCAGTTCAGCAGCCCTCCCGGGGAATGAGCAGTTCTTC.

CDR3 in amino acids: CASSVDRGTGNTIYF. The DNA of the CDR3 is TGTGCCAGCAGCGTAGACAGGGGGACTGGAAACACCATATATTTT. The chain joins TRBV9 to TRBJ1-3; 8 nucleotides line up with TRBD1. This CDR3 has 15 residues. In germline, CDR1 is SGDLS, CDR2 YYNGEE. V trimming: 0 bases; J trimming: 2 bases; junction bases outside the gene matches: 1.

The gene calls are TRBV5-1 and TRBJ1-4; TRBD1 is a possible D gene (6 bases). The CDR3 covers 18 residues. With 1 base removed from V and 8 bases from J, the gap between germline ends came to 24 bases. The germline V gene encodes CDR1 SGHRS and CDR2 YFSETQ. The CDR3 nucleotides are TGCGCCAGCAGCTTGCCCCGGACGCCGGGAACAGGGATGGAAAAACTGTTTTTT. This sequence encodes CASSLPRTPGTGMEKLFF.

This clone was seen just once. The chain uses TRBV18 and TRBJ1-1; weak D call: TRBD1 (6 bases). The CDR3 consists of 16 residues. The germline gives CDR1 KGHSH, CDR2 LQKENI. The V gene lost 3 bases and the J gene lost 11 bases, with 25 bases spanning the gap. The CDR3 bases are TGTGCCAGCTCACCCGCCCAGGTTGGCGGGGGCGTTGGTGCTTTCTTT. Residues: CASSPAQVGGGVGAFF.

This chain joins TRBV27 and TRBJ2-7; 14 bases match TRBD2. The ends lost 9 bases at V and 7 bases at J; junction bases unmatched: 5. The germline CDR1 and CDR2 sequences are MNHEY and SMNVEV (reference sequence). CDR3 length equals 13 residues. The CDR3 sequence is CASKGLAGDEQYF. Here the CDR3 DNA reads TGTGCCAGTAAGGGACTAGCGGGAGATGAGCAGTACTTC.

This chain links TRBV5-4 with TRBJ2-5, with 13 positions matching TRBD2. The CDR3 length is 15 residues. Trimming took 4 bases from V and 4 from J; bases not matched to a gene: 4. Germline V lookup: CDR1 SGHNT, CDR2 YYREEE (reference sequence). CDR3 in amino acids: CASSTRLAGGETQYF. CDR3 in DNA: TGTGCCAGCAGCACTCGACTAGCGGGAGGAGAGACCCAGTACTTC.

The rearrangement joins TRBV18 to TRBJ2-3; possible D gene TRBD2, 5 bases. The CDR3 spans 16 residues. Trimming removed 0 bases at V and 1 base at J, with 11 bases between. Per germline, CDR1 KGHSH and CDR2 LQKENI. The CDR3 here is CASSPPSLARTDTQYF. CDR3 coding DNA: TGTGCCAGCTCACCACCGAGCCTAGCTCGCACAGATACGCAGTATTTT. The variable domain in full, completed from reference TRBV18 and TRBJ2-3, reads NAGVMQNPRHLVRRRGQEARLRCSPMKGHSHVYWYRQLPEEGLKFMVYLQKENIIDESGMPKERFSAEFPKEGPSILRIQQVVRGDSAAYFCASSPPSLARTDTQYFGPGTRLTVL.

The V and J genes are TRBV19 and TRBJ2-2; D possibly corresponds to TRBD1 (5 bases). CDR1 and CDR2 from the germline V gene are LNHDA and SQIVND (reference sequence). V was shortened by 3 bases and J by 7 bases, with 6 bases between the two germline ends. The CDR3 sequence is 12 residues long. Here the CDR3 reads CASSIRGGELFF. The CDR3 nucleotides are TGTGCCAGTAGTATTAGGGGCGGGGAGCTGTTTTTT.